This entry concerns a single TCR beta chain. Its matching antigen is unknown. This CDR3 comprises 16 residues. CDR1 is MDHEN and CDR2 is SYDVKM in the germline V gene. V lost 5 bases and J lost 4; bases outside the gene matches: 8. The data were obtained in a study of graft-versus-host responses after intestinal transplantation. The protocol was immunoSEQ multiplex PCR, while the TCRdb copy is restricted to in-frame clones and leaves out a portion. The sample yields over 90,000 clones, roughly nine tenths seen once. The source was unstimulated CD4+ T cells sorted from spleen or lymph node cells, collected before transplant. The gene calls are TRBV28 and TRBJ2-1; 10 positions agree with TRBD2. This clonotype was obtained from a human donor who was the organ donor for an intestinal transplant. The chain's CDR3 is CASSGSSGGLYNEQFF. CDR3 sequence (DNA): TGTGCCAGCAGTGGGTCTAGCGGGGGACTATACAATGAGCAGTTCTTC.